Below, one TCR beta chain is given with its context. The target of this receptor is not known. Per-base qualities were not stored, and no clone one base away is much larger. Using the deep immunoSEQ assay, multiplex PCR amplified TCR CDR3 regions from genomic DNA. Extracted genomic DNA from each cell subset was distributed evenly across all wells of several immunoSEQ 96-well plates, and each plate was treated as a replicate. For sorted subsets, each replicate PCR was loaded with approximately 0.2 ug genomic DNA, equivalent to 25,000 to 30,000 T cell genomes. Purified libraries were measured with a Qubit 3.0 fluorometer, size-checked on a Bioanalyzer 2100, and measured again with the KAPA Library Quantification kit. Every immunoSEQ 96-well plate was sequenced on a separate single-read 150-cycle Illumina NextSeq 550 flow cell. From the authors' description of their analysis: The immunoSEQ output contained only junctional sequences without quality scores, so filtering could not match that applied to full-length reads. To assign V/J genes and CDR3, sequences were annotated against IMGT germline references using PyIR, a Python wrapper for IgBLAST v1.9. Reads were filtered out if the reads had weak V/J assignments (E-value above 1e-6), no CDR3, stop codons, out-of-frame junctions, or ambiguous translated residues. V3J clonotypes were defined by identical inferred V gene, J gene, and CDR3 amino acid sequence. Percentage overlap between repertoires was calculated by dividing the number of shared unique clonotypes by the size of the smaller repertoire. Richness of each repertoire was evaluated using RTK rarefaction, the Chao1 estimator, and Recon v2.1 estimates of unobserved clonotypes. Generation probabilities for all TCRbeta clonotypes obtained by the gDNA method from a few donors were computed using OLGA. Drawn from immuneACCESS, this table holds only the in-frame rearrangements with V and J called that TCRdb kept. Clones are partly lost; checked studies trace under half to an unresolved V gene and leave the rest unexplained. V and J calls plus clone size are reproduced from that table; the DNA served to infer D and trimming. The sample table contains about 1,800,000 clones; only one count was recorded for about 95% of them. The ten largest clones capture less than 1.5% of the sample.

The data stem from a study of shared clonotypes between healthy human individuals (dated by TCRdb to about 2020). Turning to the overall study: Two women and a few men aged 18 to 49 years were included in the cohort. For each donor, CD4 naive and CD4 memory were each run on three plates, CD8 naive on two plates, and CD8 memory on one plate. Blood TCR repertoires of 5 or 6 healthy adults were deeply sequenced to estimate repertoire size and the extent of clonotype sharing between individuals. To increase sequencing depth and limit assay-specific biases, TCR repertoire library preparation and sequencing were carried out by different laboratories using diverse techniques. Between about 0.8 and 9.5 billion PBMCs per donor were obtained by leukapheresis. The full study reports these points: Compared with non-shared clonotypes, clonotypes shared by all four sorted-subset donors had higher generation probabilities. Based on pairwise subsampling, the degree of clonotype sharing among donors was expected to be affected by sequencing depth. Because the study included a small number of donors, the genetic and exposure-history diversity represented was limited. Naive subsets generally had larger estimated clonotype richness than memory subsets. Even with the large sequencing depth, rarefaction of the sorted-subset datasets indicated that sequencing was incomplete. Sampling was restricted to blood, and TCR repertoires in tissues likely differ from the TCR repertoires found in blood. When a handful of donors were compared, the shared fraction of clonotypes was about 5.2% for naive CD4, 3.5% for naive CD8, 2.3% for memory CD4, and roughly 0.4% for memory CD8.

The cysteine opens and the phenylalanine closes a CDR3 of 18 amino acids. The CDR3 DNA has 54 bases and is translated from base 1. CDR1 and CDR2 were assigned from the germline V gene (reference sequence) as SEHNR and FQNEAQ. V has 5 bases trimmed and J has 0 bases trimmed; junction bases matching no gene number 12. CD8 naive samples were obtained by positive selection for CCR7 among CD45RO-negative cells, yielding a CD45RA+CCR7+ population from which TemRA cells were excluded. The donors were healthy, HIV-negative adults who had no recently reported acute infections or vaccinations. Only Caucasian adults living in Nashville, Tennessee, USA were represented among the donors. Blood was obtained by leukapheresis, after which PBMCs were separated by Ficoll-Histopaque density gradient centrifugation and cryopreserved in liquid nitrogen vapor phase. Analytical flow cytometry was used to check the purity and quantity of every magnetically sorted T cell population. Genomic DNA was isolated from each sorted fraction and quantified by UV absorbance on a Nanodrop 2000c.

The chain couples TRBV7-9 to TRBJ2-2, and 7 junction bases match TRBD1. This TCR derives from a man between 18 and 29 years old in good health. The material sequenced was naive CD8+ T cells sorted from blood. The sample's cell subset or site, from its label and the paper: CD45RA+CCR7+. The CDR3 reads CASSTQTDRPANTGELFF. The DNA reads as follows: TGTGCCAGCAGCACCCAAACGGACAGGCCCGCGAACACCGGGGAGCTGTTTTTT.